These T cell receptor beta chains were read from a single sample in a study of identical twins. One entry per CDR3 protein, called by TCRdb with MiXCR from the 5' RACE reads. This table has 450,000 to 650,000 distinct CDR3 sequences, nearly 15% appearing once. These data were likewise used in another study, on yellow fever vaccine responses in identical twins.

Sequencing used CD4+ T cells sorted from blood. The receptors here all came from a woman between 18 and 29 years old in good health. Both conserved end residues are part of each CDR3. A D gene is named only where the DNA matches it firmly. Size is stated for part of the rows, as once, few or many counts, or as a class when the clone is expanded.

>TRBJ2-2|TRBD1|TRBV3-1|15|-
TGTGCCAGCAGCCAAGGGGGACAGTGGTCTGGGGAGCTGTTTTTT
CASSQGGQWSGELFF
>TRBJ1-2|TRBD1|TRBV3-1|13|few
TGTGCCAGCAGGGATACAGGGGGCCGGGGCTACACCTTC
CASRDTGGRGYTF
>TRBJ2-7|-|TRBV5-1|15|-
TGCGCCAGCAGCTTGGAGGGGACGGCTCCCTACGAGCAGTACTTC
CASSLEGTAPYEQYF
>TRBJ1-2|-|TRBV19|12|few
TGTGCCAGTACCACCCGGACCTATGGCTACACCTTC
CASTTRTYGYTF
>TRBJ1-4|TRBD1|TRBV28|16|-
TGTGCCAGCACCTTACAGGGGCCTGGACCTAATGAAAAACTGTTTTTT
CASTLQGPGPNEKLFF
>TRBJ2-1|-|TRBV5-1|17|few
TGCGCCAGCAACCCGTCGTGGGGCTTATCCGCCTACAATGAGCAGTTCTTC
CASNPSWGLSAYNEQFF
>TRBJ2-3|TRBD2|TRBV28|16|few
TGTGCCAGCAGCTCGCCCAGCGGGACCGCCACAGATACGCAGTATTTT
CASSSPSGTATDTQYF
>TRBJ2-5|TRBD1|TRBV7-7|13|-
TGTGCCAGCAGCACTAGGGGGCTCGAGACCCAGTACTTC
CASSTRGLETQYF
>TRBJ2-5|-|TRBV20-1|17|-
TGCTGTGCTAGAGATCCGGACAGAATATTCCGAGGGGAGACCCAGTACTTC
CCARDPDRIFRGETQYF
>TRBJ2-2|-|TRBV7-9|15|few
TGTGCCAGCTCCATGGGGGCAGGGGACACCGGGGAGCTGTTTTTT
CASSMGAGDTGELFF
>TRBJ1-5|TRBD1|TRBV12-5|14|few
TGTGCTAGCTCCGGACAGGGTCAAGATCAGCCCCAGCATTTT
CASSGQGQDQPQHF